The 25 T cell receptor beta chains reported below all come from one sample, sequenced in a study of blood T cells in healthy people across ages. Combining a sample-barcoded 5' primer with a J-beta primer mix, a second PCR ran for roughly 7 to 11 cycles. TCRdb passed the 5' RACE reads through MiXCR, listing each CDR3 protein once. The data hold about 1.5 million distinct CDR3 sequences, with approximately 43% observed a single time. Sample: blood. These receptors were taken from a woman between 18 and 29 years old in good health.

This chain joins TRBV12-3 or TRBV12-4 and TRBJ2-4; D may be TRBD1 (6 bases). Deletions cut 3 bases from V and 13 bases from J, with 22 bases between. The CDR3 covers 15 residues. The CDR3 nucleotides are TGTGCCAGCAGTTTGGTAACAGGGCCCATGGGCCAGCAGTACTTC. Amino acid sequence: CASSLVTGPMGQQYF.

The chain carries TRBV4-3 and TRBJ2-1; 10 positions agree with TRBD2. CDR1 LGHNA and CDR2 YSLEER come from the germline V gene. This CDR3 region has 16 residues. J was trimmed by 6 bases and V by 1 base; bases with no gene match: 6. The CDR3 sequence is CASSQGQREGSNEQFF. The CDR3 bases are TGCGCCAGCAGCCAAGGCCAGCGGGAGGGCTCCAATGAGCAGTTCTTC.

The chain joins TRBV7-9 to TRBJ2-7; TRBD1 agrees at 9 bases. Germline trimming cut 4 bases from V and 0 bases from J; bases unmatched to any gene: 7. CDR3 size: 16 residues. Germline V lookup: CDR1 SEHNR, CDR2 FQNEAQ (reference sequence). DNA for the CDR3: TGTGCCAGCAGCTCCTCGACAGGGGGGAGCTCCTACGAGCAGTACTTC. Protein sequence: CASSSSTGGSSYEQYF. The full variable domain, its missing parts supplied by reference TRBV7-9 and TRBJ2-7, is DTGVSQNPRHKITKRGQNVTFRCDPISEHNRLYWYRQTLGQGPEFLTYFQNEAQLEKSRLLSDRFSAERPKGSFSTLEIQRTEQGDSAMYLCASSSSTGGSSYEQYFGPGTRLTVT.

This clonotype occurred a few times. This rearrangement joins TRBV12-3 or TRBV12-4 to TRBJ2-1; D gene unclear. V lost 5 bases, J lost 3 bases, and 14 bases lay in between. The CDR3 is 15 residues long. The CDR3 loop reads CASSDGSSGYNEQFF. In nucleotides, the CDR3 is TGTGCCAGCAGTGACGGCTCTTCGGGCTACAATGAGCAGTTCTTC.

V is TRBV4-3 and J is TRBJ2-3, with TRBD2 matching over 10 bases. Looked up from germline, CDR1 is LGHNA and CDR2 is YSLEER. Unmatched junction bases numbered 9, after V lost 1 base and J lost 2 bases. The CDR3 consists of 18 residues. This CDR3 reads CASSQGPSGGANTDTQYF. Written as DNA, the CDR3 is TGCGCCAGCAGCCAAGGACCTAGCGGGGGAGCAAACACAGATACGCAGTATTTT.

The V call is TRBV12-3 or TRBV12-4, the J call TRBJ2-1, with 8 bases fitting TRBD2. This CDR3 is built from 15 residues. The junction had 10 bases not matched to a gene; V was cut back by 3 bases and J by 9 bases. Here the CDR3 DNA reads TGTGCCAGCAGTTTTACGGAGCGGGGGCCGTGTGAGCAGTTCTTC. It specifies CASSFTERGPCEQFF.

V and J are TRBV6-6 and TRBJ2-7; TRBD2 aligns across 11 bases. The CDR3 spans 15 residues. Trimming took 4 bases from V and 4 from J; bases not matched to a gene: 6. The germline V gene has CDR1 MNHNY and CDR2 SVGAGI (reference sequence). CDR3 in amino acids: CASSWPGTSGYEQYF. CDR3 bases: TGTGCCAGCAGTTGGCCCGGGACTAGCGGTTACGAGCAGTACTTC.

The gene calls are TRBV9 and TRBJ2-1, with unresolved D. CDR3 length: 13 residues. Trimming removed 3 bases at V and 5 bases at J, with 9 bases between. Germline-derived CDR1 and CDR2 are SGDLS and YYNGEE. This CDR3 is CASSGPSHNEQFF. CDR3 DNA sequence: TGTGCCAGCAGCGGCCCTTCTCACAATGAGCAGTTCTTC.

The CDR3 sequence: CASSVWDRQETQYF. The CDR3 bases are TGTGCCAGCAGCGTATGGGACAGACAAGAGACCCAGTACTTC. This chain links TRBV9 with TRBJ2-5; 7 positions agree with TRBD1. This CDR3 has 14 residues. The V segment lost 1 base and the J segment 2 bases; nucleotides outside the gene matches: 2. Germline values: CDR1 SGDLS, CDR2 YYNGEE.

The genes are TRBV7-9 and TRBJ2-1; no reliable D call. This CDR3 spans 14 amino acids. The germline gives CDR1 SEHNR, CDR2 FQNEAQ (reference sequence). The ends were cut back, 11 bases at V and 4 bases at J, with 18 bases in the middle. Here the CDR3 reads CACIKRDKYNEQFF. The CDR3 nucleotides are TGTGCCTGCATAAAGAGAGACAAGTACAATGAGCAGTTCTTC.

For the CDR3, the DNA is TGTGCCAGCAGCCCACTAGCAAGCTCCTACGAGCAGTACTTC. Protein sequence: CASSPLASSYEQYF. The V call is TRBV3-1, the J call TRBJ2-7; a possible D gene is TRBD2 (6 bases). V lost 4 bases and J 0 bases, leaving 10 bases between the germline ends. Germline V lookup: CDR1 LGHDT, CDR2 YNNKEL (reference sequence). The CDR3 totals 14 residues.

The chain uses TRBV6-2 or TRBV6-3 and TRBJ2-7; D is uncertain. The DNA end is more similar to TRBJ2-4, so the J call may be wrong. Germline lookup yields CDR1 MNHEY and CDR2 SVGEGT. The CDR3 has 11 amino acids. The CDR3 spells CAIGDSNIQYF. CDR3 bases: TGTGCCATCGGAGATTCGAACATTCAGTACTTC.

The CDR3 sequence is CASSHENRGPYGYTF. CDR3 bases: TGTGCCAGCAGCCACGAAAACAGGGGGCCCTATGGCTACACCTTC. V is TRBV14 and J is TRBJ1-2; 9 nucleotides match TRBD1. The CDR3 contains 15 residues. Germline values: CDR1 SGHDN, CDR2 FVKESK. Trimming at V came to 3 bases and at J to 4 bases, leaving 6 bases not matched to a gene.

This clonotype was detected many times. This chain uses TRBV29-1 with TRBJ1-2, with D unresolved. The germline V gene encodes CDR1 SQVTM and CDR2 ANQGSEA. The length of the CDR3 is 13 residues. V was cut by 4 bases and J by 1 base, with 10 bases left in between. CDR3 sequence: CSVGDNVNYGYTF. CDR3 DNA: TGCAGCGTTGGAGACAACGTTAACTATGGCTACACCTTC.

This clonotype was counted a few times. The chain uses TRBV6-6 and TRBJ2-7; perhaps TRBD1 as D (5 bases). The CDR3 sequence is 13 residues long. The V end lost 11 bases, the J end lost 5 bases, and 19 bases lay between the germline ends. Germline assignment: CDR1 MNHNY and CDR2 SVGAGI (reference sequence). DNA for the CDR3: TGTGCCGGGGCTAGGGCCAAAAACCACGAGCAGTACTTC. It yields the protein CAGARAKNHEQYF.

This clonotype showed up just a few times. The chain combines TRBV6-5 with TRBJ1-1, with a weak D call TRBD1 (6 bases). Trimming pared 2 bases from V and 5 bases from J, leaving 12 bases between. This CDR3 region has 14 residues. The germline CDR1 and CDR2 sequences are MNHEY and SVGAGI. CDR3 nucleotide sequence: TGTGCCAGCAGTTACGGGGGGCGAATAACTGAAGCTTTCTTT. It is translated as CASSYGGRITEAFF.

The table lists this clonotype with a few counts. The chain recombines TRBV7-2 with TRBJ1-5, with TRBD1 matching over 12 bases. The CDR3 has 15 amino acids. Germline-derived CDR1 and CDR2 are SGHTA and FQGNSA. The junction had 5 bases not matched to a gene; V was cut back by 1 base and J by 10 bases. CDR3 in amino acids: CASSLGDRGLIPQHF. The CDR3 DNA sequence: TGTGCCAGCAGCTTAGGGGACAGGGGGCTTATACCCCAGCATTTT.

The J gene is TRBJ2-5, the V gene TRBV24-1; TRBD2 matches 7 bases. The junction had 11 bases not matched to a gene; V was cut back by 9 bases and J by 11 bases. Looked up from germline, CDR1 is KGHDR and CDR2 is SFDVKD. The CDR3 loop spans 12 amino acids. The CDR3 region is CATAGRNNEQYF. CDR3 sequence (DNA): TGTGCCACCGCCGGGAGGAACAATGAGCAGTACTTC.

This clonotype was seen more than once but under ten times. The rearrangement joins TRBV7-9 to TRBJ2-1, with D unresolved. The ends were cut back, 4 bases at V and 8 bases at J, with 15 bases in the middle. The CDR3 consists of 14 residues. Germline CDR1 is SEHNR and CDR2 is FQNEAQ (reference sequence). CDR3 DNA: TGTGCCAGCAGCTCTACGACTGGGCTTCATGAGCAGTTCTTC. It codes for CASSSTTGLHEQFF.

This clonotype has a handful of counts. This chain links TRBV2 with TRBJ1-1, with D maybe TRBD1 (5 bases). Between the trimmed V and J ends, which lost 6 bases and 4 bases, there was a span of 12 bases. Germline CDR1 SNHLY, CDR2 FYNNEI. The CDR3 sequence is 13 residues long. The CDR3 DNA reads as TGTGCCAGCAGCGGATGGGACGGCACTGAAGCTTTCTTT. Translating it yields CASSGWDGTEAFF. The full variable domain, rest sourced from reference TRBV2 and TRBJ1-1, is EPEVTQTPSHQVTQMGQEVILRCVPISNHLYFYWYRQILGQKVEFLVSFYNNEISEKSEIFDDQFSVERPDGSNFTLKIRSTKLEDSAMYFCASSGWDGTEAFFGQGTRLTVV.

V and J are TRBV6-1 and TRBJ2-4, with 8 bases that match TRBD2. The germline CDR1 and CDR2 sequences are MNHNS and SASEGT. This CDR3 comprises 13 residues. V shed 4 bases, J shed 8 bases, and the junction held 4 bases outside the gene matches. Here the CDR3 reads CASSGPGRDIQYF. The CDR3 bases are TGTGCCAGCAGTGGTCCCGGGAGGGACATTCAGTACTTC.

V gene TRBV4-3 combines with J gene TRBJ2-5; D is possibly TRBD1 or TRBD2 (5 bases each). Trimming pared 4 bases from V and 1 base from J, leaving 19 bases between. Per the germline V gene, CDR1 is LGHNA and CDR2 is YSLEER. The CDR3 spans 17 residues. CDR3 amino acids: CASSLTFLGELQETQYF. CDR3 sequence (DNA): TGCGCCAGCAGCCTCACCTTTCTGGGGGAACTCCAAGAGACCCAGTACTTC.

The chain uses TRBV28 and TRBJ1-6; D possibly corresponds to TRBD1 (5 bases). The germline CDR1 and CDR2 sequences are MDHEN and SYDVKM. The CDR3 has 13 residues. V lost 7 bases and J 8 bases, leaving 12 bases between the germline ends. CDR3 residues: CASNRDRDSPLHF. The CDR3 DNA sequence: TGTGCCAGCAACCGGGACCGAGATTCACCCCTCCACTTT.

The chain links TRBV10-3 to TRBJ1-2; 8 bases align to TRBD1. V was pared by 5 bases and J by 8 bases, with 19 bases of the junction left unmatched. Germline V gives CDR1 ENHRY, CDR2 SYGVKD. The CDR3 has 17 residues. In DNA form, the CDR3 reads TGTGCCATCAGTTCCGGACAGGGCGTGGGCCCGGATACGGGCTACACCTTC. This translates into CAISSGQGVGPDTGYTF.

This clonotype appeared many times. The chain uses TRBV6-6 and TRBJ2-7; TRBD1 might be the D (6 bases). The CDR3 sequence is 14 residues long. The V end was cut by 6 bases, the J end by 1 base, with 13 bases between. The germline V gene has CDR1 MNHNY and CDR2 SVGAGI (reference sequence). The CDR3 sequence is CASRPTGLSYEQYF. The CDR3 bases are TGTGCCAGCAGACCCACAGGGTTGTCCTACGAGCAGTACTTC.